What follows describes a single TCR beta chain. This clone was observed a handful of times. Its target antigen remains unknown. It has no much larger one-base neighbor in the sample; base qualities were not kept. This sample was included in a study of radiation and T cells in renal cell carcinoma (dated by TCRdb to 2019 to 2021). With respect to the entire study: A total of 53 samples underwent TCR beta sequencing, made up of 26 tumors and roughly 27 peripheral blood samples. A total of roughly 4 million unique CDR3 nucleotide sequences, encoding 2,500,000 or so unique CDR3 amino acid sequences, were found across all 50 or so samples.

TCR beta libraries were generated from genomic DNA with the immunoSEQ kit, following the manufacturer's recommendations. For library preparation, a first multiplex PCR was performed with proprietary primers, followed by a second PCR in which unique barcodes were added, and bead cleanups were performed after each round. Each sample batch included a kit-provided positive control reaction and a negative control reaction. The final libraries were assessed on an Agilent 4200 TapeStation D1000 ScreenTape, pooled by volume, and quantified by qPCR. Sequencing was performed on an Illumina NextSeq500 with a MidOutput 150-cycle cartridge, and 156 Read1 and 15 Index1 cycles were run with kit custom primers. The pooled library was loaded at roughly 0.9 pM with about 20% PhiX control spiked in. On the authors' methods: The vendor-processed data were analyzed in R, and a clonotype was defined as all T cells that share the same CDR3 nucleotide sequence. In the clone abundance analyses, frequencies in each sample were normalized to that sample's 10,000 most abundant clones. Public T cell clones, which averaged fewer than five per sample, were removed prior to analysis. Dominant motifs were analyzed with ImmunoMap using the PAM10 matrix, a gap penalty of 30, and a homology threshold of 0.3, and motifs with a cumulative frequency of at least 0.01 were considered dominant. Drawn from immuneACCESS, this table holds only the in-frame rearrangements with V and J called that TCRdb kept. Clones are partly lost; checked studies trace under half to an unresolved V gene and leave the rest unexplained. V and J calls and clone size follow that table, whereas D and trimming were derived from the DNA. Counted in this sample were 20,000 to 25,000 clones; over 50% of them appeared once. The top ten clonotypes cover roughly 21% of the sample.

The time point label here, explained by the study, means: tumor resected at nephrectomy. Per the publication, the treatment or condition label means: treatment-naive control, cytoreductive nephrectomy. Control tumors were obtained from treatment-naive renal cell carcinoma patients in whom cytoreductive nephrectomy was performed without prior radiation. Renal cell carcinoma with clear cell pathology was present in all patients. The control tumors sequenced for TCR were resected between 2011 and 2014 from fewer than 12 males and a few females whose median age was roughly 57 years (range about 40 to 82). Tumors were dissociated mechanically, digested with collagenase/hyaluronidase at 37 degrees C, processed in gentleMACS C tubes, and stored in liquid nitrogen. The QIAamp DNA Blood Mini Kit (Qiagen) was used to prepare genomic DNA for TCR sequencing. The analyses included only samples that passed all quality control checks.

Paper-wide results and their limitations: Higher TCR clonality was observed in irradiated tumors than in controls, with an average of approximately 54% of the repertoire accounted for by the top 100 clonotypes, compared with 43% in nephrectomy-only tumors. Effects of radiation dose or scheduling on the TCR repertoire could not be addressed with the single-armed trial design. Only small tumor regions of roughly 1 g were available, so intratumoral heterogeneity was not captured. Irradiated tumors contained more dominant CDR3 motifs, and these motifs occupied a larger share of the repertoire than in control tumors.

The CDR3 starts with the cysteine, ends with the phenylalanine, and has 14 residues. Only the CDR3 part of the read is kept: 42 bases, read in frame from the first base. The germline V gene provides CDR1 SGDLS and CDR2 YYNGEE. Between the V and J ends, shortened by 3 bases and 2 bases respectively, the junction contains 9 bases. The rearranged chain carries TRBV9 and TRBJ1-3; the D region possibly corresponds to TRBD1 (5 bases align). The sample was tumor tissue, taken from a patient whose treatment was nephrectomy without radiotherapy. This receptor was identified in a human donor with renal cell carcinoma. CDR3 region: CASSGGGAGNTIYF. DNA sequence: TGTGCCAGCAGCGGTGGAGGGGCTGGAAACACCATATATTTT.